Listed below are T cell receptor beta chains from one sample, sequenced in a study of blood T cell repertoires in COVID-19. Method: immunoSEQ multiplex PCR; TCRdb's copy keeps in-frame clones and lacks some. The sample lists approximately 170,000 clones; almost 85% were seen once. Sample: peripheral blood. These receptors were obtained from a woman at least 80 years old with COVID-19, enrolled during active disease. CDR3s include the opening cysteine and the closing phenylalanine or tryptophan. Each record gives: J gene, clone size, V gene, D gene, CDR3 protein, CDR3 DNA. D genes are given only for firm matches. Where a row states a size, it is once, few, many or the class of an expanded clone; other rows omit it.

j_gene: TRBJ2-7; abundance: NA; v_gene: TRBV23-1; d_gene: NA; CDR3aa: CASNQWAGVSYEQYF; CDR3nt: TGCGCCAGCAATCAATGGGCAGGGGTGTCCTACGAGCAGTACTTC
j_gene: TRBJ2-5; abundance: NA; v_gene: TRBV18; d_gene: NA; CDR3aa: CASSPTTSNQETQYF; CDR3nt: TGTGCCAGCTCACCGACGACTAGTAACCAAGAGACCCAGTACTTC
j_gene: TRBJ1-6; abundance: NA; v_gene: TRBV10-3; d_gene: NA; CDR3aa: CAISLQGYNSPLHF; CDR3nt: TGTGCCATCAGTCTACAGGGCTATAATTCACCCCTCCACTTT
j_gene: TRBJ1-2; abundance: NA; v_gene: TRBV18; d_gene: NA; CDR3aa: CASSPGQRRTYGYTF; CDR3nt: TGTGCCAGCTCACCCGGACAGCGAAGGACGTATGGCTACACCTTC
j_gene: TRBJ2-7; abundance: NA; v_gene: TRBV28; d_gene: NA; CDR3aa: CASSFLLTGSEQYF; CDR3nt: TGTGCCAGCAGTTTCTTATTAACAGGGAGCGAGCAGTACTTC
j_gene: TRBJ2-5; abundance: NA; v_gene: TRBV2; d_gene: NA; CDR3aa: CASSSQETQYF; CDR3nt: TGTGCCAGCAGTTCTCAAGAGACCCAGTACTTC
j_gene: TRBJ1-1; abundance: few; v_gene: TRBV18; d_gene: NA; CDR3aa: CASSPGGAMNTEAFF; CDR3nt: TGTGCCAGCTCACCGGGAGGCGCCATGAACACTGAAGCTTTCTTT
j_gene: TRBJ2-7; abundance: NA; v_gene: TRBV6-5; d_gene: NA; CDR3aa: CASSYSSLARYEQYF; CDR3nt: TGTGCCAGCAGTTACTCGTCGCTAGCGAGGTACGAGCAGTACTTC
j_gene: TRBJ1-3; abundance: NA; v_gene: TRBV10-3; d_gene: TRBD1; CDR3aa: CAISEPNGRQGAGNTIYF; CDR3nt: TGTGCCATCAGTGAGCCCAATGGTCGACAGGGGGCTGGAAACACCATATATTTT
j_gene: TRBJ1-2; abundance: once; v_gene: TRBV28; d_gene: NA; CDR3aa: CATEGYGYTF; CDR3nt: TGTGCAACCGAGGGCTATGGCTACACCTTC
j_gene: TRBJ2-5; abundance: NA; v_gene: TRBV5-4; d_gene: NA; CDR3aa: CASSGTGLLETQYF; CDR3nt: TGTGCCAGCAGCGGAACAGGGTTATTGGAGACCCAGTACTTC
j_gene: TRBJ1-1; abundance: NA; v_gene: TRBV29-1; d_gene: TRBD1; CDR3aa: CSAGQGAWTEAFF; CDR3nt: TGCAGCGCCGGACAGGGGGCTTGGACTGAAGCTTTCTTT
j_gene: TRBJ1-6; abundance: NA; v_gene: TRBV30; d_gene: TRBD1; CDR3aa: CAWSTGTGNSPLHF; CDR3nt: TGTGCCTGGAGTACCGGGACAGGGAATTCACCCCTCCACTTT
j_gene: TRBJ1-5; abundance: NA; v_gene: TRBV21-1; d_gene: NA; CDR3aa: CASSELGTGGRLGGNQPQHF; CDR3nt: TGTGCCAGCAGCGAGCTCGGGACAGGGGGCCGGCTGGGAGGCAATCAGCCCCAGCATTTT
j_gene: TRBJ2-3; abundance: NA; v_gene: TRBV7-3; d_gene: NA; CDR3aa: CASSTGTFSTDTQYF; CDR3nt: TGTGCCAGCAGCACCGGGACTTTCAGCACAGATACGCAGTATTTT
j_gene: TRBJ2-7; abundance: NA; v_gene: TRBV2; d_gene: NA; CDR3aa: CASSAEGTSSYEQYF; CDR3nt: TGTGCCAGCAGTGCGGAGGGGACGAGCTCCTACGAGCAGTACTTC
j_gene: TRBJ2-1; abundance: NA; v_gene: TRBV6-5; d_gene: TRBD2; CDR3aa: CASSQLPGLVNEQFF; CDR3nt: TGTGCCAGCAGTCAACTACCGGGACTAGTTAATGAGCAGTTCTTC
j_gene: TRBJ1-3; abundance: NA; v_gene: TRBV6-1; d_gene: TRBD1; CDR3aa: CASSEATGTGWDTIYF; CDR3nt: TGTGCCAGCAGTGAGGCTACCGGGACAGGGTGGGACACCATATATTTT
j_gene: TRBJ2-7; abundance: NA; v_gene: TRBV5-4; d_gene: TRBD2; CDR3aa: CASSSLAGGVTYEQYF; CDR3nt: TGTGCCAGCAGCTCCCTAGCGGGAGGGGTGACCTACGAGCAGTACTTC
j_gene: TRBJ2-7; abundance: NA; v_gene: TRBV29-1; d_gene: TRBD2; CDR3aa: CSTKAGLGDYEQYF; CDR3nt: TGCAGCACTAAAGCGGGACTGGGCGACTACGAGCAGTACTTC
j_gene: TRBJ2-7; abundance: once; v_gene: TRBV4-1; d_gene: TRBD1; CDR3aa: CASSQGQGVRYEQYF; CDR3nt: TGCGCCAGCAGCCAAGGACAGGGGGTGCGGTACGAGCAGTACTTC
j_gene: TRBJ1-2; abundance: once; v_gene: TRBV6-1; d_gene: NA; CDR3aa: CASSDNPSGYTF; CDR3nt: TGTGCCAGCAGTGACAATCCTAGTGGCTACACCTTC
j_gene: TRBJ1-2; abundance: NA; v_gene: TRBV29-1; d_gene: TRBD1; CDR3aa: CSVEESDREPYGYTF; CDR3nt: TGCAGCGTTGAGGAAAGTGACAGGGAACCTTATGGCTACACCTTC
j_gene: TRBJ2-5; abundance: NA; v_gene: TRBV7-2; d_gene: TRBD2; CDR3aa: CASSLPRTSGRETQYF; CDR3nt: TGTGCCAGCAGCTTACCCCGGACTAGCGGGAGAGAGACCCAGTACTTC
j_gene: TRBJ2-1; abundance: NA; v_gene: TRBV3-1/TRBV3-2; d_gene: NA; CDR3aa: CASSQGVGVRDEQFF; CDR3nt: TGTGCCAGCAGCCAAGGGGTCGGGGTTCGCGATGAGCAGTTCTTC
j_gene: TRBJ2-1; abundance: NA; v_gene: TRBV29-1; d_gene: NA; CDR3aa: CSVVKAGYDEQFF; CDR3nt: TGCAGCGTTGTTAAAGCAGGGTACGATGAGCAGTTCTTC
j_gene: TRBJ2-7; abundance: NA; v_gene: TRBV10-3; d_gene: TRBD2; CDR3aa: CAMRTSGSYEQYF; CDR3nt: TGTGCCATGCGGACTAGCGGCTCCTACGAGCAGTACTTC
j_gene: TRBJ1-2; abundance: NA; v_gene: TRBV5-1; d_gene: NA; CDR3aa: CASSLQGGNNYGYTF; CDR3nt: TGCGCCAGCAGCTTGCAAGGGGGTAACAACTATGGCTACACCTTC
j_gene: TRBJ2-1; abundance: NA; v_gene: TRBV4-3; d_gene: NA; CDR3aa: CASSQDYRQGYNEQFF; CDR3nt: TGCGCCAGCAGCCAAGATTATAGGCAGGGCTACAATGAGCAGTTCTTC
j_gene: TRBJ1-2; abundance: NA; v_gene: TRBV29-1; d_gene: TRBD1; CDR3aa: CSVVRDRGIYGYTF; CDR3nt: TGCAGCGTTGTACGGGACAGGGGGATCTATGGCTACACCTTC
j_gene: TRBJ2-1; abundance: NA; v_gene: TRBV4-3; d_gene: NA; CDR3aa: CASSQDRVFGNEQFF; CDR3nt: TGCGCCAGCAGCCAAGATCGGGTGTTCGGAAATGAGCAGTTCTTC
j_gene: TRBJ2-3; abundance: NA; v_gene: TRBV25-1; d_gene: TRBD2; CDR3aa: CASSRGLAGATDTQYF; CDR3nt: TGTGCCAGCAGCCGGGGACTAGCGGGAGCCACAGATACGCAGTATTTT
j_gene: TRBJ1-2; abundance: NA; v_gene: TRBV28; d_gene: TRBD1; CDR3aa: CASRTTGGAGGYTF; CDR3nt: TGTGCCAGCAGAACGACAGGGGGCGCAGGCGGCTACACCTTC
j_gene: TRBJ1-2; abundance: NA; v_gene: TRBV3-1/TRBV3-2; d_gene: NA; CDR3aa: CASSPRRGGDPRNGYTF; CDR3nt: TGTGCCAGCAGCCCCAGGCGAGGAGGGGACCCTCGGAATGGCTACACCTTC
j_gene: TRBJ2-2; abundance: NA; v_gene: TRBV18; d_gene: NA; CDR3aa: CASSLGHGRIGELFF; CDR3nt: TGTGCCAGCTCACTCGGACACGGACGGATCGGGGAGCTGTTTTTT
j_gene: TRBJ2-1; abundance: NA; v_gene: TRBV5-1; d_gene: TRBD1; CDR3aa: CASSPGQRFNEQFF; CDR3nt: TGCGCCAGCAGCCCGGGACAGAGGTTCAATGAGCAGTTCTTC
j_gene: TRBJ2-3; abundance: NA; v_gene: TRBV18; d_gene: TRBD2; CDR3aa: CASSLGLAGRYTDTQYF; CDR3nt: TGTGCCAGCTCACTGGGACTAGCGGGACGATACACAGATACGCAGTATTTT
j_gene: TRBJ1-5; abundance: few; v_gene: TRBV10-3; d_gene: NA; CDR3aa: CAISESTYSNQPQHF; CDR3nt: TGTGCCATCAGTGAGTCCACATATAGCAATCAGCCCCAGCATTTT
j_gene: TRBJ1-1; abundance: NA; v_gene: TRBV28; d_gene: NA; CDR3aa: CASSRGMNTEAFF; CDR3nt: TGTGCCAGCAGTCGGGGAATGAACACTGAAGCTTTCTTT
j_gene: TRBJ1-5; abundance: NA; v_gene: TRBV7-8; d_gene: NA; CDR3aa: CASSATGIYSNQPQHF; CDR3nt: TGTGCCAGCAGCGCAACAGGGATCTATAGCAATCAGCCCCAGCATTTT
j_gene: TRBJ2-3; abundance: once; v_gene: TRBV5-4; d_gene: TRBD2; CDR3aa: CASSFGVVRSGSTDTQYF; CDR3nt: TGTGCCAGCAGCTTCGGAGTGGTTCGTAGCGGGAGCACAGATACGCAGTATTTT
j_gene: TRBJ2-7; abundance: NA; v_gene: TRBV18; d_gene: TRBD1; CDR3aa: CASSPWTGGLYEQYF; CDR3nt: TGTGCCAGCTCACCTTGGACAGGGGGTCTGTACGAGCAGTACTTC
j_gene: TRBJ1-3; abundance: NA; v_gene: TRBV19; d_gene: NA; CDR3aa: CASSAPGGNTIYF; CDR3nt: TGTGCCAGTAGTGCCCCCGGTGGAAACACCATATATTTT
j_gene: TRBJ1-2; abundance: NA; v_gene: TRBV6-1; d_gene: NA; CDR3aa: CASSEQYYGYTF; CDR3nt: TGTGCCAGCAGTGAACAGTACTATGGCTACACCTTC
j_gene: TRBJ2-3; abundance: NA; v_gene: TRBV19; d_gene: TRBD2; CDR3aa: CASSIDHGLAGGTQYF; CDR3nt: TGTGCCAGTAGTATAGATCACGGGCTAGCGGGGGGTACGCAGTATTTT
j_gene: TRBJ2-7; abundance: NA; v_gene: TRBV7-2; d_gene: NA; CDR3aa: CASSPWGGGPTYEQYF; CDR3nt: TGTGCCAGCAGCCCGTGGGGCGGGGGCCCTACCTACGAGCAGTACTTC
j_gene: TRBJ1-2; abundance: once; v_gene: TRBV4-3; d_gene: NA; CDR3aa: CASSQGVHGRGPNYGYTF; CDR3nt: TGCGCCAGCAGCCAAGGGGTGCACGGACGCGGGCCTAACTATGGCTACACCTTC